The 16 T cell receptor beta chains listed next were all sequenced from one sample in a study of blood T cells in healthy people across ages (dated by TCRdb to about 2015). Preparation of the library involved 5' RACE. The instrument was an Illumina HiSeq 2500. The second PCR ran for about 6 to 11 cycles and used a J-beta primer mix along with a sample-barcoded 5' primer. TCRdb ran its own pipeline on the public reads, namely fastp trimming at Q25 and MiXCR clone calling, and kept in-frame beta chains. Rows matching on CDR3 protein sequence are summarized as one entry with the most common DNA and genes. For this sample the table gives around 900,000 distinct CDR3 sequences, of which about 28% were detected only once. The top ten hold roughly 17% of the sample. Sequencing was performed on blood. These receptors all stem from an elderly woman in good health.

This clonotype was seen many times. The chain employs TRBV7-2 and TRBJ1-2, with TRBD1 identical over 7 bases. This CDR3 is 15 amino acids long. The V and J ends lost 1 base and 4 bases, in that order; junction bases with no gene match: 6. The germline gives CDR1 SGHTA, CDR2 FQGNSA. The CDR3: CASSLGGQAIYGYTF. DNA of the CDR3: TGTGCCAGCAGCTTAGGCGGACAGGCGATCTATGGCTACACCTTC.

This clonotype was seen ten or more times. In DNA form, the CDR3 reads TGTGCCAGCAGCCGAGGACAGTCGGGTGGCTACACCTTC. It is translated as CASSRGQSGGYTF. The genes are TRBV13 and TRBJ1-2; TRBD1 might be the D (6 bases). This CDR3 has 13 residues. Germline CDR1 is PRHDT and CDR2 is FYEKMQ (reference sequence). V lost 5 bases and J 7 bases, leaving 14 bases between the germline ends.

As regards this clonotype: Given a much more abundant clone one base away, this may be a read error. V is TRBV7-9 and J is TRBJ2-5, with D possibly being TRBD1 (6 bases). The tail of the sequence fits TRBJ2-7 better, so the J call may be wrong. CDR1 and CDR2 from the germline V gene are SEHNR and FQNEAQ (reference sequence). The CDR3 has 14 amino acids. The CDR3 reads CASSFENRVYEQYF. The CDR3 DNA follows: TGTGCCAGCAGCTTCGAGAACAGGGTATACGAGCAGTACTTC.

At least ten counts were recorded for this clonotype. V is TRBV12-3 or TRBV12-4 and J is TRBJ2-3, with 8 bases identical to TRBD1. The CDR3 is made up of 14 amino acids. V trimming: 10 bases; J trimming: 5 bases; junction bases outside the gene matches: 11. CDR3 sequence: CAISGQVHGDTQYF. The CDR3 bases are TGTGCCATCTCGGGACAGGTTCATGGAGATACGCAGTATTTT.

The sample holds many counts of this clonotype. This chain uses TRBV7-9 with TRBJ2-7; 9 nucleotides agree with TRBD1. J was trimmed by 5 bases and V by 1 base; bases with no gene match: 15. Germline V gene sequence: CDR1 SEHNR, CDR2 FQNEAQ (reference sequence). The CDR3 runs to 18 residues. CDR3 sequence reads: CASSLGARDRVLFDEQYF. In DNA, the CDR3 is TGTGCCAGCAGCTTAGGGGCCCGGGACAGGGTTCTTTTCGACGAGCAGTACTTC.

The V gene is TRBV11-2, the J gene TRBJ2-3, with D hard to call. The germline V gene has CDR1 SGHAT and CDR2 FQNNGV. The CDR3 has 13 amino acids. Trimming removed 5 bases at V and 2 bases at J, with 8 bases between. CDR3 DNA: TGTGCCAGCAGCCTCCATTACACAGATACGCAGTATTTT. It translates to CASSLHYTDTQYF.

To note about this clonotype: This sequence may be a read error, since a much larger clone differs from it by one base. V usage is TRBV9 and J usage is TRBJ1-2; 10 bases align to TRBD1. Germline-derived CDR1 and CDR2 are SGDLS and YYNGEE. The CDR3 extends over 13 amino acids. CDR3 sequence (DNA): TGTGCCGGCAGCGTAGGGGACAGGGGCGGCTACACCTTC. Amino acids: CAGSVGDRGGYTF.

This chain uses TRBV5-6 with TRBJ2-1, with D possibly being TRBD2 (5 bases). The CDR3 extends over 13 amino acids. V lost 4 bases to trimming and J lost 9 bases, with 14 bases between them. Germline V CDR1 and CDR2: SGHDT, YYEEEE. The CDR3 nucleotides are TGTGCCAGCAGCCCGGTCGGGGATCGTGAGCAGTTCTTC. This gives the protein CASSPVGDREQFF. The complete variable domain, with remaining parts taken from reference TRBV5-6 and TRBJ2-1, reads DAGVTQSPTHLIKTRGQQVTLRCSPKSGHDTVSWYQQALGQGPQFIFQYYEEEERQRGNFPDRFSGHQFPNYSSELNVNALLLGDSALYLCASSPVGDREQFFGPGTRLTVL.

In its sample, this clonotype was seen many times. The chain uses TRBV6-2 or TRBV6-3 and TRBJ1-2; TRBD1 matches 8 bases. The V gene end was trimmed by 4 bases and the J gene end by 6 bases; junction bases not matched to a gene: 10. The CDR3 covers 15 residues. Germline CDR1 is MNHEY and CDR2 is SVGEGT. The CDR3 DNA is TGTGCCAGCAGTTTTCAGGACAGGGCTGGAAATGGCTACACCTTC. As protein: CASSFQDRAGNGYTF.

This chain connects TRBV7-9 to TRBJ1-2; D gene ambiguous. With 1 base removed from V and 8 bases from J, the gap between germline ends came to 14 bases. The CDR3 length is 14 residues. CDR1 and CDR2 from the germline V gene are SEHNR and FQNEAQ (reference sequence). The DNA for the CDR3 is TGTGCCAGCAGCTTAGGCGGGAAGATATACGGCTACACCTTC. It translates to CASSLGGKIYGYTF.

The chain combines TRBV3-1 with TRBJ2-7; D is undetermined. Between the trimmed V and J ends, which lost 4 bases and 0 bases, there was a span of 16 bases. Germline V CDR1 and CDR2: LGHDT, YNNKEL (reference sequence). CDR3 length: 16 amino acids. CDR3 sequence reads: CASSRSLLHSSYEQYF. DNA for the CDR3: TGTGCCAGCAGCCGATCGCTGCTACATTCCTCCTACGAGCAGTACTTC.

This clonotype was seen at least ten times. This sequence joins TRBV7-2 and TRBJ2-7, with 7 bases that match TRBD1. From germline, CDR1 is SGHTA and CDR2 FQGNSA. The CDR3 runs to 15 residues. V was clipped by 0 bases and J by 2 bases; unmatched bases: 4. The CDR3 protein is CASSLATGATYEQYF. The CDR3 bases are TGTGCCAGCAGCTTAGCCACAGGGGCCACCTACGAGCAGTACTTC.

As concerns this clonotype: The CDR3 does not close with the conserved phenylalanine or tryptophan, likely indicating a read error. The DNA is omitted, as the CDR3 cannot be located on it reliably, and the CDR3 follows TCRdb's listing. The rearrangement joins TRBV21-1 to TRBJ2-7; the table calls TRBD2, which could not be checked here. TRBV21-1 constitutes a pseudogene. Inclusive of both ends, the CDR3 amounts to 16 amino acids. CDR3 residues: CASSISEGRAPTSSTS.

This clonotype was seen ten or more times. The CDR3 sequence is CASRGITYEQYF. The CDR3 coding sequence is TGTGCCAGCAGGGGAATCACCTACGAGCAGTACTTC. The chain recombines TRBV28 with TRBJ2-7; D call uncertain. The CDR3 spans 12 residues. V lost 6 bases and J lost 2, with 8 bases in between. The germline V gene encodes CDR1 MDHEN and CDR2 SYDVKM.

A remark on this clonotype: Compared with germline, one end of the junction differs, possibly owing to a read error. This sequence joins TRBV6-6 and TRBJ1-1; D gene uncertain. The CDR3 has 16 residues. Per the germline V gene, CDR1 is MNHNY and CDR2 is SVGAGI (reference sequence). CDR3 sequence (DNA): TGTACCAGCAGTTACCCGGCCACGGAGCGGAACACTGAAGCTTTCTTT. This gives the protein CTSSYPATERNTEAFF.

This clonotype was detected many times. The chain has TRBV7-2 and TRBJ2-5; D possibly corresponds to TRBD1 (6 bases). The germline V and J ends were trimmed by 2 bases and 7 bases, with 11 bases remaining between them. CDR1 and CDR2 (germline): SGHTA, FQGNSA. The CDR3 loop spans 13 amino acids. The CDR3 DNA is TGTGCCAGCAGCTTACCAGGGGCTGGGACCCAGTACTTC. Protein: CASSLPGAGTQYF.